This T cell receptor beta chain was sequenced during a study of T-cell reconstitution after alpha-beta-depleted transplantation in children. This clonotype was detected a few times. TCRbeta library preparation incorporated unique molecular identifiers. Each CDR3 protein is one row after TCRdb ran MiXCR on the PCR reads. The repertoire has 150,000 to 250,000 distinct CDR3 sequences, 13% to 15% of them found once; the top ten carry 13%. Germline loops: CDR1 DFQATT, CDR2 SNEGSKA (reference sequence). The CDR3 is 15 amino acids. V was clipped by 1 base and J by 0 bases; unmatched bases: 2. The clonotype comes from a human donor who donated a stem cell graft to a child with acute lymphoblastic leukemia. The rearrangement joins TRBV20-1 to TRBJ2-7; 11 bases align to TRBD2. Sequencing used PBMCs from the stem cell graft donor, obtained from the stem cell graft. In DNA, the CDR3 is TGCAGTGCTAGAGGACTAGCGGGACACTCCTACGAGCAGTACTTC. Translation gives CSARGLAGHSYEQYF.